Listed below are T cell receptor beta chains from one sample, sequenced in a study of blood T cells in healthy people across ages. TCRdb independently ran MiXCR on the 5' RACE reads; one entry per CDR3 protein. The profile covers over a million distinct CDR3 sequences, with roughly 40% appearing a single time and 7.9% taken by the ten largest. The material sequenced was blood. All receptors come from a woman aged 18-29 years in good health. Each CDR3 is given with its conserved first and last residue. A D gene is named only where the DNA matches it firmly. Size is omitted from some rows. Given values are once, few, many or a class for expanded clones.

v_call,d_call,clone_size,j_call,cdr3_nt,cdr3_aa
TRBV10-3,-,few,TRBJ1-1,TGTGCCATCAGTGTAGGGGGAAGGACTGAAGCTTTCTTT,CAISVGGRTEAFF
TRBV2,TRBD1,-,TRBJ1-1,TGTGCCAGCAGTTGGGACAGGATTGCCACTGAAGCTTTCTTT,CASSWDRIATEAFF
TRBV5-1,-,-,TRBJ2-5,TGCGCTAGCAGCTTCCAGATGGAGACCCAGTACTTC,CASSFQMETQYF
TRBV6-1,-,-,TRBJ2-5,TGTGCCAGCAGTGAAGAGACCAGGCGGTGGGAGACCCAGTACTTC,CASSEETRRWETQYF
TRBV5-1,-,few,TRBJ2-7,TGCGCCAGCAGCTCCCGAGGGGTTAGCTCCTACGAGCAGTACTTC,CASSSRGVSSYEQYF
TRBV7-2,TRBD1,-,TRBJ1-2,TGTGCCAGCAGCTCAACTATAGGACAGGGCCTTGTCGATGGCTACACCTTC,CASSSTIGQGLVDGYTF
TRBV20-1,-,-,TRBJ1-1,TGCAGTGCTAGAGGAGGGGCTGGGGGCATGAACACTGAAGCTTTCTTT,CSARGGAGGMNTEAFF
TRBV28,-,-,TRBJ2-7,TGTGCCAGCAGTCCGAAGGGACCCTCCTACGAGCAGTACTTC,CASSPKGPSYEQYF
TRBV9,-,-,TRBJ2-2,TGTGCCAGCAGCGCTCCTGCCGGGGAGCTGTTTTTT,CASSAPAGELFF
TRBV12-3/TRBV12-4,-,-,TRBJ1-2,TGTGCCAGCAGTTGGTGGATAGTCGCTAACTATGGCTACATCTTC,CASSWWIVANYGYIF
TRBV10-3,-,few,TRBJ1-4,TGTGCCATCAGTGAGTCGAGGGCCTCGGGGAATGAAAAACTGTTTTTT,CAISESRASGNEKLFF
TRBV29-1,TRBD1,many,TRBJ2-3,TGCAGCGTTGAAACCCGACAGGGTAACACAGATACGCAGTATTTT,CSVETRQGNTDTQYF
TRBV6-5,-,-,TRBJ2-3,TGTGCCAGCAGTTACTCGATGGGGCCCTCAGATACGCAGTATTTT,CASSYSMGPSDTQYF
TRBV13,-,once,TRBJ2-3,TGTGCCAGCAGCGGGCCTGAGAGTAGCGCAGATACGCAGTATTTT,CASSGPESSADTQYF
TRBV6-1,-,-,TRBJ1-2,TGTGCCAGCAATCTAAGGGCGACTCTCCCAAACTATGGCTACACCTTC,CASNLRATLPNYGYTF
TRBV27,-,-,TRBJ1-6,TGTGTCACGGGCCTTTCCTATAATTCACCCCTCCACTTT,CVTGLSYNSPLHF
TRBV6-1,-,many,TRBJ2-5,TGTGCCAGCAGGGGGCTTGGGGAGACCCAGTACTTC,CASRGLGETQYF
TRBV20-1,-,few,TRBJ2-3,TGCAGTGCTAGAGATCCCCGAGAACCAGATACGCAGTATTTT,CSARDPREPDTQYF
TRBV5-1,-,-,TRBJ1-4,TGCGCCAGCAGCTTGGCTGGGTCCGGGGGAACGACTGCAACTAATGAAAAACTGTTTTTT,CASSLAGSGGTTATNEKLFF
TRBV5-1,TRBD2,-,TRBJ2-7,TGCGCCAGCAGCTTCGTTCCCGGGACTAGCGGGAGGTACGAGCAGTACTTC,CASSFVPGTSGRYEQYF